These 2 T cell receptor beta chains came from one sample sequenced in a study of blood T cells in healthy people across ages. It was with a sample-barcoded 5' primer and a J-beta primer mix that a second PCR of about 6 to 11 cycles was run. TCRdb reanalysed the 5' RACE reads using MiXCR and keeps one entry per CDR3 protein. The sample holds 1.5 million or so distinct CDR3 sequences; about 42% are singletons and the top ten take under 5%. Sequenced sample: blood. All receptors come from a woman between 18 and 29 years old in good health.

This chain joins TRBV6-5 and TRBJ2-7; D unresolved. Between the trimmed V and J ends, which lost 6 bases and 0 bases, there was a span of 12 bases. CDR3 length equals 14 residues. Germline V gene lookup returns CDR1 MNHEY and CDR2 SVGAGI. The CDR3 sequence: CASSSKYGSYEQYF. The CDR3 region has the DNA TGTGCCAGCAGCTCCAAGTACGGCTCCTACGAGCAGTACTTC.

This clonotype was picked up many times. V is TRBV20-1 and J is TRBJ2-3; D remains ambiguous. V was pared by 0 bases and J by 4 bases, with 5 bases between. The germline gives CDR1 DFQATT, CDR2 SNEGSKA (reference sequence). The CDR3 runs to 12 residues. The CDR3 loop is CSARDSPDTQYF. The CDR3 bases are TGCAGTGCTAGAGATAGCCCAGATACGCAGTATTTT.